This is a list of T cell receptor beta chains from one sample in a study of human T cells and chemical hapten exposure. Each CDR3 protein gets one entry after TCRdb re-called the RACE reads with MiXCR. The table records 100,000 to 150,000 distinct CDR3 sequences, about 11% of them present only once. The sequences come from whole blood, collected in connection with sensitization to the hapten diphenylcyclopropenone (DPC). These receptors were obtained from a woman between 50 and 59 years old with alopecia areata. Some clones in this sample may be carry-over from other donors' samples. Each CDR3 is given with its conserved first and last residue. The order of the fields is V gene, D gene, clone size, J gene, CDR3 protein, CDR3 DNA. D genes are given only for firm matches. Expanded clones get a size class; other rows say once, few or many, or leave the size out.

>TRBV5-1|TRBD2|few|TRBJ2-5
CASSLGLAGGPAQETQYF
TGCGCCAGCAGCTTAGGACTAGCGGGGGGGCCCGCCCAAGAGACCCAGTACTTC
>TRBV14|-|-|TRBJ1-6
CASSQGIPGSPLHF
TGTGCCAGCAGCCAAGGGATTCCAGGGTCACCCCTCCACTTT
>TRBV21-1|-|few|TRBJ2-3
CASSKFRGKGTDTQYF
TGTGCCAGCAGCAAATTCCGAGGGAAGGGCACAGATACGCAGTATTTT
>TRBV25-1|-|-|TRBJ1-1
CASSETMNTEAFF
TGTGCCAGCAGTGAAACCATGAACACTGAAGCTTTCTTT
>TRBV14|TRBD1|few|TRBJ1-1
CASSPTGGHTEAFF
TGTGCCAGCAGCCCAACAGGGGGACACACTGAAGCTTTCTTT
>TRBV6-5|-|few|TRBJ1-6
CASSYGQPNSPLHF
TGTGCCAGCAGTTACGGACAGCCAAATTCACCCCTCCACTTT
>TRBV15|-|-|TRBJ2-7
CATSSKSSLRGIGEQYF
TGTGCCACCAGCAGCAAATCTTCGCTCCGGGGTATTGGGGAGCAGTACTTC
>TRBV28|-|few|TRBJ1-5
CASSLSGRVYQPQHF
TGTGCCAGCAGTTTATCGGGACGAGTCTATCAGCCCCAGCATTTT
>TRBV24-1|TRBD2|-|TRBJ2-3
CATSDSSGITDTQYF
TGTGCCACCAGTGATAGTAGCGGGATCACAGATACGCAGTATTTT
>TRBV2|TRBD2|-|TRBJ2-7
CASGGTGGSLREQYF
TGTGCCAGCGGGGGGACCGGGGGGTCCCTGAGGGAGCAGTACTTC
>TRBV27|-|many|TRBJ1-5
CASSLGAQPQHF
TGTGCCAGCAGTTTAGGTGCTCAGCCCCAGCATTTT
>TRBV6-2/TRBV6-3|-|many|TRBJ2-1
CASTRGSSYNEQFF
TGTGCCAGCACCAGGGGATCCTCCTACAATGAGCAGTTCTTC
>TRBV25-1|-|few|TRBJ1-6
CASSEPGRQNSPLHF
TGTGCCAGCAGTGAACCGGGACGGCAAAATTCACCCCTCCACTTT
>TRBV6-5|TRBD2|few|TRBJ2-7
CASSSPGGEGEQYF
TGTGCCAGCAGTTCCCCGGGAGGCGAGGGCGAGCAGTACTTC
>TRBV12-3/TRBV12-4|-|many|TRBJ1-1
CASSPSLSPHTEAFF
TGTGCCAGCAGTCCCTCGTTATCCCCGCACACTGAAGCTTTCTTT
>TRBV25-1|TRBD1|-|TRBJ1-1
CASSEWDRASEAFF
TGTGCCAGCAGTGAATGGGACAGAGCCTCTGAAGCTTTCTTT
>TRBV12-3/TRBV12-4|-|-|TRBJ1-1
CASSFSPGTEAFF
TGTGCCAGCAGTTTTAGCCCGGGCACTGAAGCTTTCTTT
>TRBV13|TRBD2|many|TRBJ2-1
CASSLKGLARNEQFF
TGTGCCAGCAGCTTAAAGGGACTAGCCCGCAATGAGCAGTTCTTC
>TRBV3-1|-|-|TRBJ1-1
CASSRGLGGRGTEAFF
TGTGCCAGCAGCCGGGGACTTGGGGGGCGTGGTACTGAAGCTTTCTTT
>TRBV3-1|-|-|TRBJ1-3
CASSRTAAGNTIYF
TGTGCCAGCAGCCGGACTGCCGCTGGAAACACCATATATTTT
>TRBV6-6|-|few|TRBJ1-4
CASEKKPLNEKLFF
TGTGCCAGCGAAAAGAAGCCGCTTAATGAAAAACTGTTTTTT
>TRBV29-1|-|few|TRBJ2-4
CSATELAKNIQYF
TGCAGCGCAACCGAGCTAGCCAAAAACATTCAGTACTTC
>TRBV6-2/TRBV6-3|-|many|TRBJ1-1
CASSLRENTEAFF
TGTGCCAGCAGTCTCCGGGAAAACACTGAAGCTTTCTTT
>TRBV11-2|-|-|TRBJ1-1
CASSPWTRSWAFF
TGTGCCAGCAGTCCGTGGACACGCAGCTGGGCTTTCTTT
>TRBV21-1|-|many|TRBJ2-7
CASSVGLAGDSYEQYF
TGTGCCAGCAGCGTGGGACTAGCGGGGGACTCCTACGAGCAGTACTTC
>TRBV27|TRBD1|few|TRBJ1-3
CASSLSRGAGNTIYF
TGTGCCAGCAGTTTATCCAGGGGGGCCGGGAACACCATATATTTT
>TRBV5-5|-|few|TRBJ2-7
CASSSERKQYF
TGTGCCAGCAGCTCGGAGAGAAAGCAGTACTTC
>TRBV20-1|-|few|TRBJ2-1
CSADPERYNEQFF
TGCAGTGCCGACCCTGAGCGTTACAATGAGCAGTTCTTC
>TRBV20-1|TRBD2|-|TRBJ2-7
CSAPNSGTNSYEQYF
TGCAGTGCTCCGAATAGCGGGACCAACTCCTACGAGCAGTACTTC
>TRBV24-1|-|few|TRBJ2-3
CATSDLGGSTDTQYF
TGTGCCACCAGTGATTTGGGGGGTTCCACAGATACGCAGTATTTT
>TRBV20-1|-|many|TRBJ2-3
CSAREGPISTDTQYF
TGCAGTGCTAGAGAAGGACCCATCAGCACAGATACGCAGTATTTT
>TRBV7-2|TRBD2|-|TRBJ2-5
CASSSDGRDQETQYF
TGTGCCAGCAGCTCCGACGGGAGGGATCAAGAGACCCAGTACTTC
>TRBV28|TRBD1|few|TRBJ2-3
CASSLSRGRADTQYF
TGTGCCAGCAGTTTGAGTAGGGGGCGAGCAGATACGCAGTATTTT
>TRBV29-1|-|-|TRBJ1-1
CSVEGGPGEGTEAFF
TGCAGCGTTGAAGGGGGACCCGGAGAGGGCACTGAAGCTTTCTTT
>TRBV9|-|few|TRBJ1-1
CASSSEGGTEAFF
TGTGCCAGCAGCTCAGAGGGGGGCACTGAAGCTTTCTTT